Following are 9 T cell receptor beta chains from one sample sequenced in a study of quantifying T cell responses using KT2 cells (dated by TCRdb to the late 2010s). Study-wide context: RNA was DNase-treated and reverse transcribed with TCR alpha and beta constant-region primers, mostly using SuperScript III.

The method was UMI-ligation and nested PCR. TCRdb names Illumina MiSeq as the instrument used. Using T4 RNA ligase 1, a single-stranded oligonucleotide bearing the Illumina SP2 sequence plus a UMI was ligated onto the 3' end of the cDNA. PCR1 used about 4 cycles (98 degrees C 15 s, 69 degrees C 30 s, 72 degrees C 40 s), and the beta primer was an equimolar mix of RC1.1 and RC1.2 that covered TRBC1 and TRBC2. TCRdb handled the public reads itself, with Q25 trimming in fastp and clone calling in MiXCR, and kept productive beta chains. All rows with the same CDR3 protein become a single entry with the most common DNA and genes. The sample includes tens of thousands of distinct CDR3 sequences, with 7.3% observed a single time. Jointly, the top ten make up 15% to 18% of the sample. Source material: PBMCs spiked with cells of the T cell clone KT2. These receptor sequences come from a human donor.

Comments on this clonotype: A junction end diverges from the germline sequence, so it may reflect a read error. The chain carries TRBV7-9 and TRBJ1-2, with a possible D match to TRBD1 (6 bases). The CDR3 covers 14 residues. Per the germline V gene, CDR1 is SEHNR and CDR2 is FQNEAQ (reference sequence). The CDR3 loop reads CASSLDPGVYGYNF. CDR3 nucleotide sequence: TGTGCCAGCAGCTTAGATCCAGGGGTCTATGGCTACAACTTC.

This clonotype has only a few counts. The V call is TRBV10-2, the J call TRBJ2-5, with TRBD2 matching 11 bases. The length of the CDR3 is 13 residues. The ends lost 6 bases at V and 5 bases at J; junction bases unmatched: 2. The germline V gene encodes CDR1 WSHSY and CDR2 SAAADI. CDR3 sequence (DNA): TGCGCCAGCAGACTAGCGGGAGAGGAGACCCAGTACTTC. This gives the protein CASRLAGEETQYF.

This clonotype was detected only a few times. This chain connects TRBV6-5 to TRBJ1-4; weak D call: TRBD1 (6 bases). Germline loops: CDR1 MNHEY, CDR2 SVGAGI. This CDR3 spans 16 amino acids. Trimming shortened V by 2 bases and J by 7 bases, and 17 bases separated the two germline ends. CDR3 in DNA: TGTGCCAGCAGTTACGAAGGGGGGGGTAAGATTGAAAAACTGTTTTTT. It translates to CASSYEGGGKIEKLFF.

This clonotype came up a few times. The chain is built from TRBV12-3 or TRBV12-4 and TRBJ2-2; D is uncertain. There are 12 residues in the CDR3. Between the trimmed V and J ends, which lost 7 bases and 1 base, there was a span of 4 bases. CDR3 sequence reads: CASNKNTGELFF. CDR3 coding DNA: TGTGCCAGCAATAAGAACACCGGGGAGCTGTTTTTT.

By share, this clonotype ranks as medium-sized. The chain uses TRBV20-1 and TRBJ2-7; D uncertain. The ends were cut back, 0 bases at V and 3 bases at J, with 12 bases in the middle. Looked up from germline, CDR1 is DFQATT and CDR2 is SNEGSKA (reference sequence). This CDR3 has 14 residues. The CDR3 DNA is TGCAGTGCTAGAGATCCCAAAAATGACTACGAGCAGTACTTC. Its translation is CSARDPKNDYEQYF.

The chain employs TRBV5-5 and TRBJ2-3; D ambiguous. V gave up 0 bases and J gave up 7 bases, with 18 bases separating them. Germline V gene sequence: CDR1 SGHKS, CDR2 YYEKEE (reference sequence). The length of the CDR3 is 16 residues. The CDR3 loop reads CASSLGQDSRVNTQYF. The DNA of the CDR3 is TGTGCCAGCAGCTTGGGGCAGGATAGTCGTGTGAATACGCAGTATTTT.

This clonotype was observed at least ten times. The rearrangement joins TRBV29-1 to TRBJ1-2; tentative D call: TRBD1 (5 bases). CDR3 length: 12 amino acids. Trimming removed 7 bases at V and 4 bases at J, with 13 bases between. Germline V gene sequence: CDR1 SQVTM, CDR2 ANQGSEA. The CDR3 sequence: CSAGQTGYGYTF. The CDR3 coding sequence is TGCAGCGCCGGACAAACAGGCTATGGCTACACCTTC.

The V call is TRBV7-2, the J call TRBJ2-4; D is uncertain. The CDR3 consists of 16 residues. CDR1 and CDR2 from the germline V gene are SGHTA and FQGNSA. Trimming cost V 1 base and J 1 base, with 11 bases left between them. The CDR3, as DNA: TGTGCCAGCAGCTTAGTTCCGGGTTTGGCCAAAAACATTCAGTACTTC. The encoded protein is CASSLVPGLAKNIQYF.

CDR3 coding DNA: TGTGCCAGCAGCATAGAAGACAGGGGCTATGGCTACACCTTC. This codes for CASSIEDRGYGYTF. This chain connects TRBV9 to TRBJ1-2, with 8 bases aligning to TRBD1. V trimming: 4 bases; J trimming: 4 bases; junction bases outside the gene matches: 6. The CDR3 consists of 14 residues. Germline CDR1 reads SGDLS; CDR2 reads YYNGEE.